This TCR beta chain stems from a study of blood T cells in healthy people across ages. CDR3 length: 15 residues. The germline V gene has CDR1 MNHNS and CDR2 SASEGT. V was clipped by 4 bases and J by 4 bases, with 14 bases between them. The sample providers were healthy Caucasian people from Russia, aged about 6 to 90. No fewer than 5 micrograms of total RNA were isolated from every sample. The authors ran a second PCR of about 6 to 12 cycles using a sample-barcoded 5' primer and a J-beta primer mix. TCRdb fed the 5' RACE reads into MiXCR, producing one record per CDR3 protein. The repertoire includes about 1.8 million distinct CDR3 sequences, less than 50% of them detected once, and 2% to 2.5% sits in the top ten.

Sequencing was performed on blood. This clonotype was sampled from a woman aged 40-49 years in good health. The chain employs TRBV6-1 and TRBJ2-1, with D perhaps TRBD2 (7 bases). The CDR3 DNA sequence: TGTGCCAGCAGTGCCCACGGGGGGCCTTACAATGAGCAGTTCTTC. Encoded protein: CASSAHGGPYNEQFF.